This T cell receptor beta chain was sequenced for a study of shared clonotypes between healthy human individuals. Germline V gene data show CDR1 as LGHNT and CDR2 as FRNRAP. The CDR3 is 11 amino acids. Trimming took 0 bases from V and 4 from J, leaving 0 bases between them. The table came from immunoSEQ multiplex PCR; TCRdb's copy has only in-frame clones and leaves some out. The sample holds around 2.3 million clones, 95% seen once. Concerning this clone: This specimen includes other DNA sequences encoding the same CDR3.

This receptor was taken from a man aged 18 to 29 in good health. The chain employs TRBV12-5 and TRBJ2-5; D ambiguous. The sequencing sample was made of naive CD4+ T cells sorted from blood. Subset defined: CD45RA+ positively selected. The CDR3, as DNA: TGTGCTAGTGGTTTGGTAGAGACCCAGTACTTC. This codes for CASGLVETQYF. The variable domain in full, with the rest retrieved from reference TRBV12-5 and TRBJ2-5, is DARVTQTPRHKVTEMGQEVTMRCQPILGHNTVFWYRQTMMQGLELLAYFRNRAPLDDSGMPKDRFSAEMPDATLATLKIQPSEPRDSAVYFCASGLVETQYFGPGTRLLVL.